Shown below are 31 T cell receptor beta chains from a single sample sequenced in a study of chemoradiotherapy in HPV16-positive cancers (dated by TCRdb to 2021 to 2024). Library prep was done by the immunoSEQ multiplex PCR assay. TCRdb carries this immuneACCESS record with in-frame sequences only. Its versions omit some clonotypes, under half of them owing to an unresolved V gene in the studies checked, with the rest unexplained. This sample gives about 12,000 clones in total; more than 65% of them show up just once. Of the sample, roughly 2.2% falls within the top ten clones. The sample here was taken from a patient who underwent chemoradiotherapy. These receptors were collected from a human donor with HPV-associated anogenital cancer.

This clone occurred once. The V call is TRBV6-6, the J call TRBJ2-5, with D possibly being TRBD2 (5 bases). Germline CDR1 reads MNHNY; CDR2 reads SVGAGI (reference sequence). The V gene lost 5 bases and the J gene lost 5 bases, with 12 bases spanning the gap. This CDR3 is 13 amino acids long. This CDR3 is CASSQLRGETQYF. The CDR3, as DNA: TGTGCCAGCAGTCAATTGAGAGGGGAGACCCAGTACTTC.

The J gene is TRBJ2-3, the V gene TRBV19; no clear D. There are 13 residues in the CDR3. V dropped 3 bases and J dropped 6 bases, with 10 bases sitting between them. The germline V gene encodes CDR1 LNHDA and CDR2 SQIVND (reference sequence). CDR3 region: CASSISWTDTQYF. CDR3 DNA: TGTGCCAGTAGTATTTCTTGGACCGATACGCAGTATTTT.

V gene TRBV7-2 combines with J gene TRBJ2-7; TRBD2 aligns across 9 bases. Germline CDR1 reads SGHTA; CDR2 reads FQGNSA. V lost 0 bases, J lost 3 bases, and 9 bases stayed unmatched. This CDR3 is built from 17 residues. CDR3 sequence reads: CASSLAGGLAIIYEQYF. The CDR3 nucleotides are TGTGCCAGCAGCTTAGCCGGCGGACTAGCGATTATCTACGAGCAGTACTTC.

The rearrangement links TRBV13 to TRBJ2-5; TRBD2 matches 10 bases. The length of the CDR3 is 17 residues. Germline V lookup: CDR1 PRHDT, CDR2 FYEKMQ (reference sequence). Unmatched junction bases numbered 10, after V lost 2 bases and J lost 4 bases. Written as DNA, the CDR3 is TGTGCCAGCAGCTTAATTCCAGCGGGGGGGCCGGGAGAGACCCAGTACTTC. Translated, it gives CASSLIPAGGPGETQYF.

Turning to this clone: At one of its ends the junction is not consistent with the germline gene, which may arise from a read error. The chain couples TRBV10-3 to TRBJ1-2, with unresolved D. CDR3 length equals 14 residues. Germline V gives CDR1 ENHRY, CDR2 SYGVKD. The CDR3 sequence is CAIREGAGLYGYTF. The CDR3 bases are TGTGCCATCCGTGAGGGAGCGGGCCTCTATGGCTACACCTTC.

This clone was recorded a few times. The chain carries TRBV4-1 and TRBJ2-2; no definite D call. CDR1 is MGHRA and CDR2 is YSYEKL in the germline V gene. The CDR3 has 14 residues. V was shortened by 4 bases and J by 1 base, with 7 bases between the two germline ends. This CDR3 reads CASSPPLNTGELFF. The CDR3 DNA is TGCGCCAGCAGCCCCCCACTGAACACCGGGGAGCTGTTTTTT.

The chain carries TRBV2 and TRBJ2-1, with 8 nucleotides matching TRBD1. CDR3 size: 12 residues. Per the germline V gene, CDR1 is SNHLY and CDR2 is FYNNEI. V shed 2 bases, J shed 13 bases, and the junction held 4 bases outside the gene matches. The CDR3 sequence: CASSEQGAPQFF. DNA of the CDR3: TGTGCCAGCAGTGAACAGGGGGCACCCCAGTTCTTC.

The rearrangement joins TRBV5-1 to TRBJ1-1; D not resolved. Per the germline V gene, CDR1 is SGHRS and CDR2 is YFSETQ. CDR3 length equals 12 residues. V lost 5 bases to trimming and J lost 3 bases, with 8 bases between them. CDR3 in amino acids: CASRTGDTEAFF. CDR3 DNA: TGCGCCAGCAGAACTGGCGACACTGAAGCTTTCTTT.

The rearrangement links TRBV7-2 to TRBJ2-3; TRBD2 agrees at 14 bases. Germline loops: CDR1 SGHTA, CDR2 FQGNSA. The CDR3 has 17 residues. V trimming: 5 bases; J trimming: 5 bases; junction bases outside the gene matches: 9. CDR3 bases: TGTGCCAGCAGCCGAGATCCGGGACTAGCGGGGGAAGATACGCAGTATTTT. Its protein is CASSRDPGLAGEDTQYF.

The CDR3 coding sequence is TGTGCCAGCTCACCACGGGTAAACCCCTACAATGAGCAGTTCTTC. This translates into CASSPRVNPYNEQFF. The V gene is TRBV18, the J gene TRBJ2-1; D is uncertain. The CDR3 consists of 15 residues. CDR1 KGHSH and CDR2 LQKENI come from the germline V gene. Trimming removed 1 base at V and 2 bases at J, with 9 bases between.

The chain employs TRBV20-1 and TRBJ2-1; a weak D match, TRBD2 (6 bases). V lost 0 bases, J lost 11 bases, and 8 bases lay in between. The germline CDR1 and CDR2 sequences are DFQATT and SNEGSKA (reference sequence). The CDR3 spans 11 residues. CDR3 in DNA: TGCAGTGCTAGAGATGGGACTCAGCAGTTCTTC. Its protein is CSARDGTQQFF.

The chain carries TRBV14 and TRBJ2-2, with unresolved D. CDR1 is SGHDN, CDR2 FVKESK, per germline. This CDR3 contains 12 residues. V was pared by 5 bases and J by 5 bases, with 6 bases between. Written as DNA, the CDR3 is TGTGCCAGCAGCTCGTTGACCGGGGAGCTGTTTTTT. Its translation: CASSSLTGELFF. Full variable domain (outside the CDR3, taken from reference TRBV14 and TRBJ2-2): EAGVTQFPSHSVIEKGQTVTLRCDPISGHDNLYWYRRVMGKEIKFLLHFVKESKQDESGMPNNRFLAERTGGTYSTLKVQPAELEDSGVYFCASSSLTGELFFGEGSRLTVL.

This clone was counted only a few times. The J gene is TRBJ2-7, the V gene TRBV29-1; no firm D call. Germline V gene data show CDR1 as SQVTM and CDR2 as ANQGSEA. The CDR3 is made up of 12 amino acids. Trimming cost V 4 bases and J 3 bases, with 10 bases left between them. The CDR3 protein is CSVGSQSYEQYF. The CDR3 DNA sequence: TGCAGCGTTGGTTCACAGAGCTACGAGCAGTACTTC.

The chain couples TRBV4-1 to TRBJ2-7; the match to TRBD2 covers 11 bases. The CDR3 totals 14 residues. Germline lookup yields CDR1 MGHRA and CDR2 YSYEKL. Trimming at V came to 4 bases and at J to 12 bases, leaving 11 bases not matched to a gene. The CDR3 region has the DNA TGCGCCAGCAGCCCAACGATGACTAGCGGGGTGGGGTACTTC. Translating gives CASSPTMTSGVGYF.

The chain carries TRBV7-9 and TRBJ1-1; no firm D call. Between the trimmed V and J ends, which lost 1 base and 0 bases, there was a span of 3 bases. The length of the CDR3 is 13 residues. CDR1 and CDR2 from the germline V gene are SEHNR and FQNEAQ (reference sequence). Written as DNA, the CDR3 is TGTGCCAGCAGCTTAGAAATGAACACTGAAGCTTTCTTT. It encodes CASSLEMNTEAFF.

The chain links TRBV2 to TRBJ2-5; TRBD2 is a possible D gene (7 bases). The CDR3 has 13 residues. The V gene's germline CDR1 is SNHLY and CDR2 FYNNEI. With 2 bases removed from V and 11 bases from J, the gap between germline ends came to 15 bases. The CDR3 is CASSEYWEGEQYF. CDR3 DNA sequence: TGTGCCAGCAGTGAATATTGGGAGGGGGAGCAGTACTTC.

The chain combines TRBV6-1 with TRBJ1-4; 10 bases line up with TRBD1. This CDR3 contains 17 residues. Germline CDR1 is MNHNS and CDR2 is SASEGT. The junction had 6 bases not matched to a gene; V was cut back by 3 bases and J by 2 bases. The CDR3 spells CASSDRDRGATNEKLFF. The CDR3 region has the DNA TGTGCCAGCAGTGACCGGGACAGGGGTGCGACTAATGAAAAACTGTTTTTT.

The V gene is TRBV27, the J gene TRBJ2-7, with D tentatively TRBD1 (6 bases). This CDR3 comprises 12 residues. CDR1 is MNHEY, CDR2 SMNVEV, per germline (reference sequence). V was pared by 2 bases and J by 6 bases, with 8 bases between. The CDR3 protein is CASSLPRGEQYF. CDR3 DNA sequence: TGTGCCAGCAGTTTACCCAGGGGCGAGCAGTACTTC.

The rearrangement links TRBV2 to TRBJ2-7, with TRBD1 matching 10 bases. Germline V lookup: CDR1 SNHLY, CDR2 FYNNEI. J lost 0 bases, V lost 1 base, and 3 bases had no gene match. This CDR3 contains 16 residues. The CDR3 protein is CASSEEGTGDSYEQYF. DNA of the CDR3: TGTGCCAGCAGTGAAGAGGGGACAGGGGACTCCTACGAGCAGTACTTC.

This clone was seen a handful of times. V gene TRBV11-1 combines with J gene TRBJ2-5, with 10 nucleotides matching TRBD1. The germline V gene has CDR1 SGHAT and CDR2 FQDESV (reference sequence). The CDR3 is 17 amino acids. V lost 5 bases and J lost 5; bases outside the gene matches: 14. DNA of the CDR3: TGTGCCAGCAGCCCCCTAGCCGGGACAGGGGCGCGGGAGACCCAGTACTTC. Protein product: CASSPLAGTGARETQYF.

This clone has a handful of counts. The CDR3 sequence: CASSLLAGGLSYEQYF. CDR3 DNA: TGTGCCAGCAGCTTGCTAGCGGGGGGCCTCTCCTACGAGCAGTACTTC. The rearrangement joins TRBV5-5 to TRBJ2-7; 11 nucleotides line up with TRBD2. This CDR3 comprises 16 residues. The germline V gene has CDR1 SGHKS and CDR2 YYEKEE (reference sequence). V shed 1 base, J shed 0 bases, and the junction held 3 bases outside the gene matches. The full variable domain, in which reference TRBV5-5 and TRBJ2-7 provide the parts outside the CDR3, is DAGVTQSPTHLIKTRGQQVTLRCSPISGHKSVSWYQQVLGQGPQFIFQYYEKEERGRGNFPDRFSARQFPNYSSELNVNALLLGDSALYLCASSLLAGGLSYEQYFGPGTRLTVT.

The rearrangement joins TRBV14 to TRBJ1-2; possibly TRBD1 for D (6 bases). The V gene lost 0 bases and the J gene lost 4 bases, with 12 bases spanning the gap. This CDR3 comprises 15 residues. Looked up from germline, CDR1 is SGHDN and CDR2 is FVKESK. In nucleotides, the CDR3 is TGTGCCAGCAGCCAAGATTCAGGGGATGGCTATGGCTACACCTTC. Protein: CASSQDSGDGYGYTF.

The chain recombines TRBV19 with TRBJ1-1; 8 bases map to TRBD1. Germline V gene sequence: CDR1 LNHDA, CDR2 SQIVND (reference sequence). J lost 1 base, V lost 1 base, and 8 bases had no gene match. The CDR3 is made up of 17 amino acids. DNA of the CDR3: TGTGCCAGTAGTATAGGGGGGCAGGGGGCATGGAACACTGAAGCTTTCTTT. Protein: CASSIGGQGAWNTEAFF.

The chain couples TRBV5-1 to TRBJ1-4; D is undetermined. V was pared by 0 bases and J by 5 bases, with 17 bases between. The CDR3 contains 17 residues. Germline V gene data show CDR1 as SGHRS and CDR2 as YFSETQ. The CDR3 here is CASSLGQGLVSNEKLFF. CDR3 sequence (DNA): TGCGCCAGCAGCTTGGGTCAAGGTTTGGTGTCCAATGAAAAACTGTTTTTT.

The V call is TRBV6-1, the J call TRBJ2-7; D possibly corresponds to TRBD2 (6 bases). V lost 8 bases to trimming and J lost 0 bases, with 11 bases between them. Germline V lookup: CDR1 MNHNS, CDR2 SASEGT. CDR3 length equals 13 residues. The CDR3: CASGGLASYEQYF. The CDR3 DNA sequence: TGTGCCAGCGGGGGGTTAGCCTCCTACGAGCAGTACTTC.

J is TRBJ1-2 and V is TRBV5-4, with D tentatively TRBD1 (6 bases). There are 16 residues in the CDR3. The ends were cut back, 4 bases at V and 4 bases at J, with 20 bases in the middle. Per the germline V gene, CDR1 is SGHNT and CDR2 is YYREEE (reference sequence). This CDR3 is CASSAPQGPKGYGYTF. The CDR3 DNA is TGTGCCAGCAGCGCCCCGCAGGGGCCCAAGGGCTATGGCTACACCTTC.

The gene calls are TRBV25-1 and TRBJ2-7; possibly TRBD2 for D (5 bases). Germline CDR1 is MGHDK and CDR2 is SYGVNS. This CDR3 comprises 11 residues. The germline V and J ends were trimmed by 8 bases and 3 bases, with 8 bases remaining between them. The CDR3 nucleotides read TGTGCCAGCGGACTGAACTACGAGCAGTACTTC. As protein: CASGLNYEQYF.

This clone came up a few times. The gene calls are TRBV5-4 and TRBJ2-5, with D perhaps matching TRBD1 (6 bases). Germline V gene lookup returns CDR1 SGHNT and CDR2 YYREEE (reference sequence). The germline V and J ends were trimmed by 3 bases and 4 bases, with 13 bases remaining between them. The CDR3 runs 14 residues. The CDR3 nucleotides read TGTGCCAGCAGCTACACAGGGAGCAGAGAGACCCAGTACTTC. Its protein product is CASSYTGSRETQYF.

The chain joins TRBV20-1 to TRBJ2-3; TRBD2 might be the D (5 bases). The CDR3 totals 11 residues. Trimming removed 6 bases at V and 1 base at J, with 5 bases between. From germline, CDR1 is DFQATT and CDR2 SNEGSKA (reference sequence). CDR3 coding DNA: TGCAGTGCGGAGGGCACAGATACGCAGTATTTT. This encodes CSAEGTDTQYF.

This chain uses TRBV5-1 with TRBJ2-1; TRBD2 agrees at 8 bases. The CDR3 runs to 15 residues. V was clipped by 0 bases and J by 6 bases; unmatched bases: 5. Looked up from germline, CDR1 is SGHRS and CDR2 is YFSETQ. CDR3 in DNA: TGCGCCAGCAGCTTGGACGGGGGGGCGCTCAATGAGCAGTTCTTC. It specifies CASSLDGGALNEQFF. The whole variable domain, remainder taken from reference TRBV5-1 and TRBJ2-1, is KAGVTQTPRYLIKTRGQQVTLSCSPISGHRSVSWYQQTPGQGLQFLFEYFSETQRNKGNFPGRFSGRQFSNSRSEMNVSTLELGDSALYLCASSLDGGALNEQFFGPGTRLTVL.

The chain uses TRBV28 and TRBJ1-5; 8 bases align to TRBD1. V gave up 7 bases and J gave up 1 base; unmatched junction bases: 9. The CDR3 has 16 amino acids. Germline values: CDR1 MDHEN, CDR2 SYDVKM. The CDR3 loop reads CASNAWTGRSNQPQHF. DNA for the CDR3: TGTGCCAGCAATGCCTGGACAGGGCGCAGCAATCAGCCCCAGCATTTT.